Shown below are 25 T cell receptor beta chains from a single sample sequenced in a study of T cell responses to AZD1222 COVID-19 vaccine. The protocol was immunoSEQ multiplex PCR, while the TCRdb copy is restricted to in-frame clones and leaves out a portion. Among more than 95,000 clones listed, about 92% were seen once. Sample: peripheral blood, taken on day 0 of AZD1222 vaccination. The receptors here all came from an adult in good health.

The V call is TRBV28, the J call TRBJ1-1; D remains ambiguous. Trimming left V 8 bases short and J 5 bases short, with 15 bases between. Germline V lookup: CDR1 MDHEN, CDR2 SYDVKM. The CDR3 spans 13 residues. As DNA, the CDR3 is TGTGCCAGCGGGAGGCAGACGCGGACTGAAGCTTTCTTT. Its translation: CASGRQTRTEAFF.

The genes are TRBV6-4 and TRBJ2-3; a possible D gene is TRBD2 (5 bases). Looked up from germline, CDR1 is MRHNA and CDR2 is SNTAGT. This CDR3 has 16 residues. As DNA, the CDR3 is TGTGCTTCTTACGGCGTCCTAAAAGCGGGCACAGATACGCAGTATTTT. It is translated as CASYGVLKAGTDTQYF.

This clone showed up just once. CDR3 sequence reads: CASSVRQGSNYGYTF. The CDR3 DNA reads as TGTGCCAGTAGTGTCCGACAGGGATCTAACTATGGCTACACCTTC. The chain carries TRBV19 and TRBJ1-2, with 7 bases aligning to TRBD1. CDR1 LNHDA and CDR2 SQIVND come from the germline V gene (reference sequence). This CDR3 contains 15 residues. Trimming at V came to 5 bases and at J to 0 bases, leaving 6 bases not matched to a gene.

The gene calls are TRBV13 and TRBJ2-7; D gene uncertain. V was trimmed by 8 bases and J by 2 bases, leaving 7 bases between them. The CDR3 length is 11 residues. CDR1 and CDR2 from the germline V gene are PRHDT and FYEKMQ (reference sequence). CDR3 bases: TGTGCCAGCGCTAGGACCTACGAGCAGTACTTC. This gives the protein CASARTYEQYF.

This rearrangement joins TRBV19 to TRBJ1-1; weak D call: TRBD1 (6 bases). Trimming stripped 3 bases from V and 1 base from J, with 9 bases between. This CDR3 spans 14 amino acids. Germline V CDR1 and CDR2: LNHDA, SQIVND (reference sequence). In DNA, the CDR3 is TGTGCCAGTAGTATTAGGGGGGCGAACACTGAAGCTTTCTTT. This encodes CASSIRGANTEAFF.

This chain uses TRBV6-1 with TRBJ1-4; D is uncertain. The germline V and J ends were trimmed by 2 bases and 0 bases, with 7 bases remaining between them. CDR3 length: 15 amino acids. In germline, CDR1 is MNHNS, CDR2 SASEGT. Here the CDR3 reads CASSETVATNEKLFF. The DNA for the CDR3 is TGTGCCAGCAGTGAAACAGTTGCAACTAATGAAAAACTGTTTTTT.

The rearrangement joins TRBV6-5 to TRBJ1-5; 7 bases map to TRBD1. The junction had 6 bases not matched to a gene; V was cut back by 4 bases and J by 0 bases. The CDR3 has 16 residues. Germline assignment: CDR1 MNHEY and CDR2 SVGAGI. The CDR3 coding sequence is TGTGCCAGCAGTTGGGACAGAATATATAGCAATCAGCCCCAGCATTTT. Translation: CASSWDRIYSNQPQHF.

The chain uses TRBV18 and TRBJ2-2, with a tentative D call TRBD1 (5 bases). The germline gives CDR1 KGHSH, CDR2 LQKENI. There are 15 residues in the CDR3. V gave up 3 bases and J gave up 2 bases, with 10 bases separating them. This CDR3 reads CASSPRTSNTGELFF. The CDR3 DNA is TGTGCCAGCTCACCCCGGACATCTAACACCGGGGAGCTGTTTTTT.

The CDR3 is CASSSLGLYQETQYF. CDR3 DNA sequence: TGTGCCAGCAGTTCCCTTGGGTTGTACCAAGAGACCCAGTACTTC. V is TRBV28 and J is TRBJ2-5; D call uncertain. Germline V gene sequence: CDR1 MDHEN, CDR2 SYDVKM. The CDR3 length is 15 residues. Trimming took 4 bases from V and 0 from J, leaving 12 bases between them.

The genes are TRBV27 and TRBJ2-3, with TRBD2 matching over 7 bases. The CDR3 runs 14 residues. V trimming: 4 bases; J trimming: 5 bases; junction bases outside the gene matches: 6. The germline CDR1 and CDR2 sequences are MNHEY and SMNVEV (reference sequence). The CDR3 loop reads CASSWGGWGDTQYF. For the CDR3, the DNA is TGTGCCAGCAGTTGGGGGGGATGGGGAGATACGCAGTATTTT.

This clone was counted a single time. This chain uses TRBV28 with TRBJ2-1, with D perhaps TRBD1 (6 bases). Germline V gene data show CDR1 as MDHEN and CDR2 as SYDVKM. V was cut by 6 bases and J by 7 bases, with 16 bases left in between. The CDR3 is made up of 14 amino acids. The CDR3 spells CASRTPPQGNEQFF. The CDR3 DNA reads TGTGCCAGCAGGACCCCACCACAGGGAAATGAGCAGTTCTTC.

The V gene is TRBV28, the J gene TRBJ2-5; TRBD1 matches at 8 bases. This CDR3 region has 16 residues. The V and J ends lost 2 bases and 4 bases, in that order; junction bases with no gene match: 9. Per germline, CDR1 MDHEN and CDR2 SYDVKM. Written as DNA, the CDR3 is TGTGCCAGCAGTTTACTTTTAGCAGGGGGCGGAGAGACCCAGTACTTC. Residues: CASSLLLAGGGETQYF.

The genes are TRBV11-2 and TRBJ2-5; D gene unclear. This CDR3 contains 11 residues. V was shortened by 4 bases and J by 4 bases, with 4 bases between the two germline ends. The V gene's germline CDR1 is SGHAT and CDR2 FQNNGV. CDR3 sequence: CASSSGETQYF. CDR3 bases: TGTGCCAGCAGCTCAGGAGAGACCCAGTACTTC.

The chain employs TRBV5-1 and TRBJ2-2, with 7 bases that match TRBD1. After removal of 6 bases from V and 1 base from J, the junction contained 3 bases not matched to a gene. The germline V gene has CDR1 SGHRS and CDR2 YFSETQ. CDR3 length: 14 amino acids. CDR3: CASTRTGNTGELFF. CDR3 nucleotides: TGCGCCAGCACGCGGACAGGGAACACCGGGGAGCTGTTTTTT. Full variable domain (remainder filled in from reference TRBV5-1 and TRBJ2-2): KAGVTQTPRYLIKTRGQQVTLSCSPISGHRSVSWYQQTPGQGLQFLFEYFSETQRNKGNFPGRFSGRQFSNSRSEMNVSTLELGDSALYLCASTRTGNTGELFFGEGSRLTVL.

V usage is TRBV5-1 and J usage is TRBJ2-7; weak D call: TRBD1 (5 bases). Germline V gene data show CDR1 as SGHRS and CDR2 as YFSETQ. V lost 0 bases to trimming and J lost 2 bases, with 12 bases between them. The CDR3 runs 15 residues. CDR3 residues: CASSLAADKTYEQYF. Here the CDR3 DNA reads TGCGCCAGCAGCTTGGCTGCGGACAAGACCTACGAGCAGTACTTC.

The chain carries TRBV28 and TRBJ1-4; D unresolved. The V end lost 6 bases, the J end lost 8 bases, and 25 bases lay between the germline ends. Germline V CDR1 and CDR2: MDHEN, SYDVKM. This CDR3 region has 17 residues. This chain's CDR3 is CASSASQATRPSEKLFF. In DNA, the CDR3 is TGTGCCAGCAGCGCCTCTCAAGCAACCCGTCCGTCGGAAAAACTGTTTTTT.

The chain has TRBV7-9 and TRBJ2-1, with 9 bases lining up with TRBD1. V was pared by 5 bases and J by 4 bases, with 6 bases of the junction left unmatched. Per germline, CDR1 SEHNR and CDR2 FQNEAQ (reference sequence). The CDR3 is 15 amino acids. The CDR3 DNA reads TGTGCCAGCAGCCTGGGACAGGGCTCATACAATGAGCAGTTCTTC. Amino acid sequence: CASSLGQGSYNEQFF. The entire variable domain, with the rest obtained from reference TRBV7-9 and TRBJ2-1, is as follows: DTGVSQNPRHKITKRGQNVTFRCDPISEHNRLYWYRQTLGQGPEFLTYFQNEAQLEKSRLLSDRFSAERPKGSFSTLEIQRTEQGDSAMYLCASSLGQGSYNEQFFGPGTRLTVL.

The V gene is TRBV28, the J gene TRBJ1-5; tentatively, D is TRBD1 (6 bases). In germline, CDR1 is MDHEN, CDR2 SYDVKM. Deletions cut 6 bases from V and 11 bases from J, with 17 bases between. The CDR3 has 13 residues. CDR3 DNA: TGTGCCAGCAGGACAGGCCCCGTCACGACCCAGCATTTT. Its translation is CASRTGPVTTQHF.

This chain links TRBV28 with TRBJ1-6; no clear D gene. The CDR3 consists of 12 residues. V gave up 6 bases and J gave up 10 bases, with 10 bases separating them. Germline V gene sequence: CDR1 MDHEN, CDR2 SYDVKM. Here the CDR3 reads CASSLLGSPLHF. The CDR3 coding sequence is TGTGCCAGCAGCCTGCTGGGGTCACCCCTCCACTTT.

The V and J genes are TRBV27 and TRBJ1-2; 8 bases are shared with TRBD1. Looked up from germline, CDR1 is MNHEY and CDR2 is SMNVEV (reference sequence). J was trimmed by 7 bases and V by 6 bases; bases with no gene match: 1. The CDR3 extends over 11 amino acids. CDR3 bases: TGTGCCAGCAGGCAGGGGGCTGGCTACACCTTC. Amino acid sequence: CASRQGAGYTF.

The chain recombines TRBV18 with TRBJ1-5; no clear D. Per germline, CDR1 KGHSH and CDR2 LQKENI. The V and J ends lost 6 bases and 6 bases respectively, with 15 bases between them. The CDR3 covers 14 residues. CDR3 amino acids: CASSPNGPGQPQHF. The CDR3 coding sequence is TGTGCCAGCTCCCCTAACGGGCCAGGTCAGCCCCAGCATTTT.

The CDR3 sequence is CASSLRGLINIQYF. CDR3 DNA sequence: TGTGCCAGCAGCTTGAGGGGACTAATAAACATTCAGTACTTC. The chain uses TRBV5-8 and TRBJ2-4, with TRBD2 identical over 7 bases. J gave up 6 bases and V 1 base, and 4 bases lay outside the gene matches. The germline gives CDR1 SGHTS, CDR2 YDEGEE. The CDR3 length is 14 residues. Based on the CDR3 plus reference TRBV5-8 and TRBJ2-4, the full variable domain is EAGVTQSPTHLIKTRGQQATLRCSPISGHTSVYWYQQALGLGLQFLLWYDEGEERNRGNFPPRFSGRQFPNYSSELNVNALELEDSALYLCASSLRGLINIQYFGAGTRLSVL.

This clone appeared once. The chain recombines TRBV2 with TRBJ2-5; 16 nucleotides agree with TRBD2. Germline values: CDR1 SNHLY, CDR2 FYNNEI. Trimming at V came to 3 bases and at J to 3 bases, leaving 1 base not matched to a gene. The CDR3 spans 16 residues. Written as DNA, the CDR3 is TGTGCCAGCAGTGAGGGACTAGCGGGAGGGGAAGAGACCCAGTACTTC. Translating gives CASSEGLAGGEETQYF.

The genes are TRBV6-5 and TRBJ1-1; no clear D gene. The CDR3 spans 13 residues. The V gene's germline CDR1 is MNHEY and CDR2 SVGAGI. Trimming stripped 10 bases from V and 2 bases from J, with 14 bases between. CDR3 bases: TGTGCCACCAACCGGGTGGGTAACACTGAAGCTTTCTTT. It codes for CATNRVGNTEAFF.

This chain connects TRBV11-3 to TRBJ2-2, with 7 nucleotides matching TRBD1. V lost 5 bases, J lost 6 bases, and 6 bases stayed unmatched. From germline, CDR1 is SGHNT and CDR2 YENEEA. The CDR3 consists of 14 residues. The DNA of the CDR3 is TGTGCCAGCAGCGTTACAGGGGCGGCCGGGGAGCTGTTTTTT. This encodes CASSVTGAAGELFF.